This TCR beta chain was captured in a study of CXCR3-negative and CXCR3-positive naive CD8 T cells (dated by TCRdb to about 2019). For the wider study: Roughly 140 million TRB reads were obtained in total, roughly 1.5 +/- 0.3 million reads per library. Data from 11 donors, pooled across two independent experiments, went into the diversity and physicochemical repertoire analyses. For the TRBV-TRBJ cluster analysis, the naive subsets came from 5 donors, while the memory cells came from 3 donors. Results and caveats for the whole study, not just this receptor: Comparably high repertoire diversity was found in both naive subsets, whereas much lower repertoire diversity was found in memory CD8+ T cells. Freshly isolated PBMCs were used for most assays because CXCR3 expression partially decreased after cryopreservation. Compared with CXCR3-negative naive cells, CXCR3-positive naive cells had TRB CDR3s with higher hydrophobicity (lower Kidera factor 4), lower energy, and higher strength and volume indices. Because surface CD5, which is linked to self-reactivity in mice, was comparable between the naive subsets, TCR interaction strength was also inferred from the physicochemical properties of TRB CDR3s. Within the same donor, TRBV-TRBJ usage looked similar between naive CXCR3-negative and CXCR3-positive cells, but memory cells had distinct patterns.

For every CD8+ T cell subset, under 350,000 cells were flow-sorted straight into RLT lysis buffer, and each subset was sorted in triplicate. To keep memory contaminants out, a stringent definition of naive CD8+ T cells was applied: CD45RO-CCR7+CD27+CD95-. Peripheral blood mononuclear cells were isolated from buffy coats by standard density gradient centrifugation. A FACSAria III was used to flow-sort naive CD8+ T cells into CXCR3-negative and CXCR3-positive populations. Total RNA was extracted from sorted cells using an RNeasy Mini Kit. Sequenced on a NextSeq 550. The Human TCR Profiling Kit (MiLaboratory) was used to prepare UMI-labeled 5' RACE TRB cDNA libraries. cDNA synthesis used the entire amount of extracted RNA, and PCR amplification then used the entire amount of cDNA produced. The libraries were made side by side, with each library going through the same number of PCR cycles. On the authors' methods: About 50,000 +/- 10,000 unique UMI-labeled TRB cDNA molecules per library were extracted with MIGEC and MiXCR, with at least two reads per UMI required. An average of approximately 40,000 +/- 10,000 functional in-frame TRB CDR3 nucleotide clonotypes without stop codons was found per library. Diversity metrics, including normalized Shannon-Wiener and Chao1, were computed in VDJtools after downsampling to 5000 UMI-labeled TRB molecules per sample. Clonotype-size-weighted physicochemical properties of the central five CDR3 residues (interaction energy, strength, volume and Kidera factor 4) were computed in VDJtools. TCRdb reprocessed the reads; each CDR3 protein sequence makes one entry, and DNA is unavailable. For this entry, the V and J calls and clone size follow TCRdb and not the study's own pipeline. The table kept for this sample lists about 90,000 distinct CDR3 sequences. Roughly 0.8% of the sample lies in the top ten.

Details on this clonotype: Its antigen is currently not known.

CDR1 and CDR2 (SQVTM, ANQGSEA) derive from the germline V gene. From the cysteine up to the phenylalanine, the CDR3 has a length of 12 residues. The protein alone is recorded here. The TCR comes from a human donor in good health. Some clones in this sample may be carry-over from other donors' samples. The sequence links TRBV29-1 to TRBJ1-2. The sequencing sample was made of naive CXCR3+ CD8+ T cells from blood. Taken with the paper, the label for cell subset or site translates to: CD45RO-CCR7+CD27+CD95- naive CD8+ T cells expressing CXCR3 (TNR3+). The CDR3: CSVAGIAYGYTF.